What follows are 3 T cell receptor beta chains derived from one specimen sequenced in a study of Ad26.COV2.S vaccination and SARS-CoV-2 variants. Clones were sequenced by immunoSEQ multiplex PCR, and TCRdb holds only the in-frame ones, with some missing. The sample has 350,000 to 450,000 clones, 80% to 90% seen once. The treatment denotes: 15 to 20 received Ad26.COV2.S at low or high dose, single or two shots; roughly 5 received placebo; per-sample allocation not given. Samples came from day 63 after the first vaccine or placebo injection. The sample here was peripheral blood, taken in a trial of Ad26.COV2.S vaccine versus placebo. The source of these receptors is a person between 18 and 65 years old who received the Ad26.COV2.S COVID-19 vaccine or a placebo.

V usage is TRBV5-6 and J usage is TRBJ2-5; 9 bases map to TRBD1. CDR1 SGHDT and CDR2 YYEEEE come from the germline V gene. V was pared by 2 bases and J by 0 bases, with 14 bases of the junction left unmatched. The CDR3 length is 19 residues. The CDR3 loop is CASSFRMGTTGGYQETQYF. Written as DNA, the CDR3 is TGTGCCAGCAGCTTCCGGATGGGGACGACAGGGGGGTACCAAGAGACCCAGTACTTC.

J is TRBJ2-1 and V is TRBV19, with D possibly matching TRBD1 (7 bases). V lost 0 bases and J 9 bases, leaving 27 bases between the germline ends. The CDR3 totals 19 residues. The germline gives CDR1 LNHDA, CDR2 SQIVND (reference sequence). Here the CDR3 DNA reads TGTGCCAGTAGTATAGACCCGCGGGACAGAAGGTTCCGGGACTCTGAGCAGTTCTTC. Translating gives CASSIDPRDRRFRDSEQFF.

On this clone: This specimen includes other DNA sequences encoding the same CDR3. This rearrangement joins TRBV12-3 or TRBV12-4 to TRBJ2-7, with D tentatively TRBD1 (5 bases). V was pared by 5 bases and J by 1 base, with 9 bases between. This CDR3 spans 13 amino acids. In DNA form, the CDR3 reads TGTGCCAGCAGTACTGACAGTTCCTACGAGCAGTACTTC. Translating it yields CASSTDSSYEQYF.